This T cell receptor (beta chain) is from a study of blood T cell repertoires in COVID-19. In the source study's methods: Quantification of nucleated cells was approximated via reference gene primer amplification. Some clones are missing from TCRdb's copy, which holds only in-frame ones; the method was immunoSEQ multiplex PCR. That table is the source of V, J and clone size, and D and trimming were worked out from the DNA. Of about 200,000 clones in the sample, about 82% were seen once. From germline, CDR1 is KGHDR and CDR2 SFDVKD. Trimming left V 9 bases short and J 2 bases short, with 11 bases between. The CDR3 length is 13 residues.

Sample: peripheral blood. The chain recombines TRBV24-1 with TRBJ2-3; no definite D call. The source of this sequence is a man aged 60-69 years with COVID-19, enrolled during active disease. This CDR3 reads CATRDKYTDTQYF. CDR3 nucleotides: TGTGCCACCCGCGACAAATACACAGATACGCAGTATTTT.